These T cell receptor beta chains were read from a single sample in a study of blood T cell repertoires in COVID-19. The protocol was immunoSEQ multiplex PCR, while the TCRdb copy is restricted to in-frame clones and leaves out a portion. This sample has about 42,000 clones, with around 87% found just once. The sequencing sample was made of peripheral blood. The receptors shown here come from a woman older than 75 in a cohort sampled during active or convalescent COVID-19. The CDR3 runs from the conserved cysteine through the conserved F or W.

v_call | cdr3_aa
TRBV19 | CASSLGGANTGELFF
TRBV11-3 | CASSLVGTSGYEQYF
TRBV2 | CASASEGAGSYEQYF
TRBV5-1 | CASSFTTNTGGVSTEAFF
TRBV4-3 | CASSQGYKAGLASETQYF
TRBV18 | CASSPRQGRSAQHF
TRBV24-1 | CATGLANSYEQYF
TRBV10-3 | CAISRNSYEQYF
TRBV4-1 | CASSHLGQGRGAFF
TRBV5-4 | CASSQRRGQETQYF
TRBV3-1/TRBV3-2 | CASSQVPGQSGYGYTF
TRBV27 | CASSLLPRGGREAFF
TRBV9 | CASSVATRAIQYF
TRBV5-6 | CASSWDRNEQYF
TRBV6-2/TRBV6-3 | CASSYEGRGYTF
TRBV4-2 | CASSQGQFGVYYGYTF
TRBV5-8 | CASSLTTGSGNTIYF
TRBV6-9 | CASSALHRLAENTDTQYF
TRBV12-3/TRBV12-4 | CASTITRGETQYF
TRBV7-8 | CASSLSLSQYNEQFF
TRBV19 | CASNGQGVNTGELFF
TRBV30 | CAWTRTGEDQPQHF
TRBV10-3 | CAISEEGVISPLHF
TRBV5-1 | CASSSGTSTDTQYF
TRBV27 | CASSPGGRNTEAFF
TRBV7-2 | CASSRTSTGTEGGLQHF
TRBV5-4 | CASSFSLSPEQFF
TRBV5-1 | CASSWTGDTEAFF
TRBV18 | CASSPLGTAINYGYTF
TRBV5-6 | CASSLARVWVKNIQYF
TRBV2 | CASSEEIGGGFNGYTF
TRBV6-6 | CASTQGGLLADTQYF
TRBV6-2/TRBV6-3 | CASSHRARVGRSETQYF
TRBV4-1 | CASSQTKGLAYEQFF
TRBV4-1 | CASSHDRNQPQHF
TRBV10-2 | CASSELLANTGELFF
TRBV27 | CASKYSDRGMYGYTF
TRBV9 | CASSHPRRLSSGRSSGANVLTF
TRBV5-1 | CASSTGARGDSPLHF
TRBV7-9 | CASSSQDIYEQYF
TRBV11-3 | CASSLSPGPGYNEQFF
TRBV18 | CASSSTGGTEAFF
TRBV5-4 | CASSLAGGPVRGETQYF
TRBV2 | CASRSYTEAFF
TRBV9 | CASSGRQGAPMNTEAFF
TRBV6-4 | CASSESQGLRAFF
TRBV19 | CASSPGIGVEQYF
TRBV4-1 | CASSQDRGGRVNTEAFF
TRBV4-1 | CASSGRTGGNTEAFF
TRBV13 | CASSSNLLVSEAFF
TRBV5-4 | CASSPAGTANSPLHF
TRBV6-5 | CASSSGHGENEKLFF
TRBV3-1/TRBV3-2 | CASSQVSTGELFF
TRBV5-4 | CASSSPRNTEAFF
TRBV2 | CASSSPVRGTEAFF
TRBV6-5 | CASSSLDGMNTEAFF